The next 18 T cell receptor beta chains were all read from a single sample in a study of blood T cells in healthy people across ages (dated by TCRdb to the mid-2010s). Library creation used 5' RACE. Sequencing took place on an Illumina HiSeq 2500. A second PCR of about 6 to 12 cycles was run with a J-beta primer mix and a sample-barcoded 5' primer. The public reads were quality trimmed at Q25 with fastp and then assembled into clones with MiXCR by TCRdb, keeping productive beta chains. Under each unique CDR3 protein, matching rows form one entry showing the most common genes and DNA. A total of about 2 million distinct CDR3 sequences appear in this sample, around 48% of them only once. The top ten clonotypes cover over 2% of the sample. Source material: blood. The receptors come from a woman aged 35 to 49 in good health.

This clonotype was observed a handful of times. The V gene is TRBV25-1, the J gene TRBJ2-1, with a weak D call TRBD1 (6 bases). There are 15 residues in the CDR3. The germline CDR1 and CDR2 sequences are MGHDK and SYGVNS. Trimming removed 8 bases at V and 2 bases at J, with 16 bases between. CDR3 amino acids: CASSRNRVTYNEQFF. The CDR3 bases are TGTGCCAGCTCGAGAAACAGGGTCACCTACAATGAGCAGTTCTTC.

This chain links TRBV18 with TRBJ2-1; 7 bases agree with TRBD1. The germline V gene has CDR1 KGHSH and CDR2 LQKENI. The junction had 1 base not matched to a gene; V was cut back by 2 bases and J by 0 bases. This CDR3 contains 15 residues. The chain's CDR3 is CASSPGTDSYNEQFF. CDR3 coding DNA: TGTGCCAGCTCACCAGGGACAGACTCCTACAATGAGCAGTTCTTC.

The chain is built from TRBV11-2 and TRBJ2-4; TRBD2 matches 12 bases. The J call is doubtful: the DNA matches TRBJ2-7 better. CDR1 and CDR2 (germline): SGHAT, FQNNGV. CDR3 length equals 17 residues. In DNA form, the CDR3 reads TGTGCCAGCAGCAGAGGACTAGCGGGGAAAGAGGCCCACGAGCAGTACTTC. It yields the protein CASSRGLAGKEAHEQYF.

V and J are TRBV6-2 or TRBV6-3 and TRBJ2-1; 10 bases line up with TRBD2. The CDR3 spans 14 residues. CDR1 is MNHEY and CDR2 is SVGEGT in the germline V gene. V dropped 7 bases and J dropped 9; count of bases not matched to a gene: 9. CDR3 in amino acids: CASIAAGGPSEQFF. Here the CDR3 DNA reads TGTGCCAGCATCGCAGCGGGGGGGCCCAGTGAGCAGTTCTTC.

CDR3 loop: CASSPQTGVETQYF. CDR3 in DNA: TGTGCCAGCTCACCACAAACAGGGGTGGAGACCCAGTACTTC. The chain carries TRBV18 and TRBJ2-7; TRBD1 matches at 7 bases. The DNA end is more similar to TRBJ2-5, so the J call may be wrong. The CDR3 runs to 14 residues. Germline V lookup: CDR1 KGHSH, CDR2 LQKENI.

Comments on this clonotype: The CDR3 end shows no conserved phenylalanine or tryptophan, and so a read error is likely. In DNA, the CDR3 is TGCGCCAGCAGCCAGGGGGAATGGGATGAAAAACTGTTTTCT. Protein product: CASSQGEWDEKLFS. The chain combines TRBV4-3 with TRBJ1-4, with a weak D call TRBD1 (5 bases). This CDR3 spans 14 amino acids. The V and J ends lost 3 bases and 6 bases respectively, with 11 bases between them. Germline CDR1 is LGHNA and CDR2 is YSLEER.

This clonotype was counted at least ten times. The V and J genes are TRBV5-1 and TRBJ2-5, with D perhaps matching TRBD1 (6 bases). The CDR3 is 12 amino acids. V lost 5 bases to trimming and J lost 3 bases, with 8 bases between them. The germline V gene encodes CDR1 SGHRS and CDR2 YFSETQ. The CDR3 region has the DNA TGCGCCAGCAGACAGGGTGAAGAGACCCAGTACTTC. This translates into CASRQGEETQYF.

The gene calls are TRBV20-1 and TRBJ1-2; tentative D call: TRBD1 (5 bases). Trimming took off 0 bases at V and 2 bases at J, with 16 bases between the two ends. The length of the CDR3 is 16 residues. Germline assignment: CDR1 DFQATT and CDR2 SNEGSKA (reference sequence). This CDR3 is CSARDKRDVENYGYTF. The DNA of the CDR3 is TGCAGTGCTAGAGATAAGCGGGACGTGGAGAACTATGGCTACACCTTC.

The rearrangement links TRBV20-1 to TRBJ1-2, with unresolved D. Trimming took 5 bases from V and 7 from J, leaving 23 bases between them. The germline gives CDR1 DFQATT, CDR2 SNEGSKA (reference sequence). This CDR3 has 15 amino acids. CDR3 region: CSAEAVGSTYGGYTF. CDR3 coding DNA: TGCAGTGCTGAGGCGGTTGGGAGTACCTACGGTGGCTACACCTTC.

This chain links TRBV7-8 with TRBJ2-5; no reliable D call. Germline CDR1 is SGHVS and CDR2 is FQNEAQ. This CDR3 comprises 14 residues. V shed 7 bases and J shed 11 bases, with 23 bases lying between them. The CDR3: CASTYGPSRDEQYF. CDR3 nucleotides: TGTGCCAGCACCTACGGGCCGAGTAGGGATGAGCAGTACTTC.

This clonotype has only a few counts. The V and J genes are TRBV6-1 and TRBJ2-7; 7 nucleotides line up with TRBD1. The J call may be in error: the DNA end matches TRBJ2-5 better. Germline assignment: CDR1 MNHNS and CDR2 SASEGT. The CDR3 is 15 residues long. Here the CDR3 reads CASSPTGLEGETQYF. The CDR3 region has the DNA TGTGCCAGCAGCCCGACAGGGCTCGAGGGGGAGACCCAGTACTTC.

The chain joins TRBV15 to TRBJ2-4; the match to TRBD2 covers 12 bases. Matching the DNA end better, TRBJ2-5 makes the J call doubtful. The germline V gene has CDR1 LNHNV and CDR2 YYDKDF (reference sequence). This CDR3 spans 17 amino acids. The CDR3 spells CATSRALAGGPGETQYF. DNA for the CDR3: TGTGCCACCAGCAGAGCTCTAGCGGGGGGGCCGGGTGAGACCCAGTACTTC.

This clonotype came up a few times. This chain links TRBV6-5 with TRBJ1-2; possible D gene TRBD1, 5 bases. From germline, CDR1 is MNHEY and CDR2 SVGAGI. The CDR3 runs 15 residues. Trimming took 6 bases from V and 0 from J, leaving 14 bases between them. CDR3 in DNA: TGTGCCAGCAGCCCTAGCATAGGGGCTAACTATGGCTACACCTTC. Protein: CASSPSIGANYGYTF.

This clonotype was seen a handful of times. CDR3 protein: CASSLKSTGNYGYTF. The CDR3 nucleotides are TGTGCCAGCAGCCTAAAATCCACAGGGAACTATGGCTACACCTTC. V gene TRBV14 combines with J gene TRBJ1-2, with TRBD1 as a possible D gene (6 bases). In germline, CDR1 is SGHDN, CDR2 FVKESK. Trimming left V 4 bases short and J 2 bases short, with 14 bases between. CDR3 length: 15 residues.

J is TRBJ2-7 and V is TRBV6-5; 7 positions match TRBD1. The CDR3 sequence is 15 residues long. Losses at the gene ends were 6 bases for V and 4 bases for J; bases not matched to a gene: 12. The germline gives CDR1 MNHEY, CDR2 SVGAGI. CDR3 sequence reads: CASSERQGEVYEQYF. The CDR3, as DNA: TGTGCCAGCAGCGAACGACAGGGAGAGGTATACGAGCAGTACTTC.

This clonotype has a handful of counts. The chain joins TRBV6-2 or TRBV6-3 to TRBJ2-1; 8 bases fit TRBD2. The CDR3 contains 15 residues. The V gene's germline CDR1 is MNHEY and CDR2 SVGEGT. V lost 4 bases to trimming and J lost 4 bases; unmatched junction nucleotides: 6. The CDR3 sequence is CASSWFRGGYNEQFF. The CDR3 nucleotides read TGTGCCAGCAGTTGGTTTCGGGGGGGATACAATGAGCAGTTCTTC.

The J gene is TRBJ2-1, the V gene TRBV14; TRBD2 might be the D (5 bases). Germline V lookup: CDR1 SGHDN, CDR2 FVKESK. The CDR3 sequence is 17 residues long. The V end lost 0 bases, the J end lost 2 bases, and 14 bases lay between the germline ends. The CDR3 DNA is TGTGCCAGCAGCCAAGAGGGAGTCCTCCCGGCCTACAATGAGCAGTTCTTC. Translation: CASSQEGVLPAYNEQFF.

The chain joins TRBV20-1 to TRBJ2-3; D not certain. The germline gives CDR1 DFQATT, CDR2 SNEGSKA (reference sequence). Trimming cost V 0 bases and J 4 bases, with 17 bases left between them. The CDR3 has 16 amino acids. The CDR3 DNA reads as TGCAGTGCTAGAGATGTCGGTGGTGCCCGGGCAGATACGCAGTATTTT. Protein: CSARDVGGARADTQYF.